This TCR beta chain derives from a study of T cells after yellow fever vaccination. Trimming shortened V by 3 bases and J by 5 bases, and 11 bases separated the two germline ends. The CDR3 runs 14 residues. TCRdb re-called the 5' RACE reads with MiXCR, one entry per CDR3 protein. This table has 50,000 or so distinct CDR3 sequences, less than 9% appearing once. This clonotype was found many times. This receptor was taken from a man aged 18 to 30 who received the YFV17D yellow fever vaccine. The chain couples TRBV12-3 or TRBV12-4 to TRBJ1-5; D unresolved. The sequenced sample was CD8+ T cells sorted from PBMCs, obtained approximately 16 days after the first yellow fever vaccination. The CDR3: CASSFGLVHQPQHF. CDR3 DNA: TGTGCCAGCAGTTTTGGTCTCGTCCATCAGCCCCAGCATTTT.